The clone carrying this TCR beta chain appeared once. The CDR3 length is 13 residues. Germline-derived CDR1 and CDR2 are MDHEN and SYDVKM. V shed 3 bases and J shed 4 bases, with 9 bases lying between them. The sample originates from a study of shared clonotypes between healthy human individuals. Sequencing was performed with immunoSEQ multiplex PCR; in TCRdb, only in-frame clones are kept and a portion is missing. The data show 2 million to 2.5 million clones, with 80% to 95% seen just once and 0.35% to 0.5% held by the top ten. This TCR came from a man aged 18 to 30 in good health. Some clones in this sample may be carry-over from other donors' samples. The sequencing sample was made of naive CD4+ T cells from PBMCs. Indicated subset: CD45RA+ positively selected. The rearrangement uses TRBV28 and TRBJ1-2, with a possible D match to TRBD1 (6 bases). The CDR3 sequence: CASSFGQSYGYTF. The CDR3 coding sequence is TGTGCCAGCAGTTTCGGACAGTCCTATGGCTACACCTTC.